The clone carrying this T cell receptor (beta chain) occurred a few times. Its cognate antigen is unknown. CDR3 length: 14 amino acids. Unmatched junction bases numbered 11, after V lost 7 bases and J lost 6 bases. Germline V CDR1 and CDR2: MNHNS, SASEGT. Original handling: Built for papillary thyroid cancer, a distant-metastasis classifier drew on CDR3 differences across clinicopathological groups. MiXCR was used by TCRdb to re-call the PCR reads. The V and J calls come from TCRdb's annotation, not from the publication. This table holds under 55,000 clones, under 20% found once. Every patient was untreated before thyroid surgery. The sample originates from a study of metastatic and nonmetastatic thyroid tumors. Study-level information: It was across blood and tumor or nodule tissue from malignant and benign thyroid patients that repertoires were compared. Study-level findings and limits: Malignant tumors reportedly showed significantly higher TCR beta diversity than benign nodules in both blood and tumor.

Sequenced sample: blood. The receptor's source is a female donor with papillary thyroid cancer or a benign thyroid nodule (not recorded which). Some clones in this sample may be carry-over from other donors' samples. The chain recombines TRBV6-1 with TRBJ1-1; 7 nucleotides agree with TRBD1. The CDR3 region is CASIRQGGDAEAFF. The CDR3 DNA reads TGTGCCAGCATCAGACAGGGAGGAGACGCTGAAGCTTTCTTT.